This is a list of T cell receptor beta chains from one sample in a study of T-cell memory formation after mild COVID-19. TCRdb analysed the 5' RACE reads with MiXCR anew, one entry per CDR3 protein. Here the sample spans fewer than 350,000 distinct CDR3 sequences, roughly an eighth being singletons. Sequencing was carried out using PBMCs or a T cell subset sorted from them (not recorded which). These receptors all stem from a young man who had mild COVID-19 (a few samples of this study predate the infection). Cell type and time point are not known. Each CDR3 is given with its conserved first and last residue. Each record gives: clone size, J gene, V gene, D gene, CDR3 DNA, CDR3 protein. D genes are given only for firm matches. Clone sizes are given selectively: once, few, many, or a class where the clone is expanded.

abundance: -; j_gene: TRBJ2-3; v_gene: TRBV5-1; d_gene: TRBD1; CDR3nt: TGCGCCAGCAGCTATAACAGGGGCCGAGGGGATACGCAGTATTTT; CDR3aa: CASSYNRGRGDTQYF
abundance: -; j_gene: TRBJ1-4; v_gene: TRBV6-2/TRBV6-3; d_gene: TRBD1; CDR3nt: TGTGCCAGCAGCCCCGGGACAGCTTATAATGAAAAACTGTTTTTT; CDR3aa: CASSPGTAYNEKLFF
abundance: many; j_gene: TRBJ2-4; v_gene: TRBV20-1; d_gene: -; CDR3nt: TGCAGTGCTAGACGGGGATCAGAAAACATTCAGTACTTC; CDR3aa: CSARRGSENIQYF
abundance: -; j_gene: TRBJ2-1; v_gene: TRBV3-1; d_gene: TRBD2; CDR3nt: TGTGCCAGCAGCCAAGATTGGGCGGCTAGCGGTTCGATAGAGTTCTTC; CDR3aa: CASSQDWAASGSIEFF
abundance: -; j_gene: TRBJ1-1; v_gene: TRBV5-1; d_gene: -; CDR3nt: TGCGCCAGCAGCGTTCCCGAAAACACTGAAGCTTTCTTT; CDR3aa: CASSVPENTEAFF
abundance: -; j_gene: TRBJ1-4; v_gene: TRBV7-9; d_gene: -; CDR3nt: TGTGCCAGCAGGACGACAGAAACTAATGAAAAACTGTTTTTT; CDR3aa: CASRTTETNEKLFF
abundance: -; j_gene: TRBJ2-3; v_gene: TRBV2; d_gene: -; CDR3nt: TGTGCCAGCAGTGAAGCGCGAGGGGGTTTAGATACGCAGTATTTT; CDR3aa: CASSEARGGLDTQYF
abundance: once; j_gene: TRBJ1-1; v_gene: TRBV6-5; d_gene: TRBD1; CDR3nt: TGTGCCAGCAGTCCCGGGGACAGGTTGAACACTGAAGCTTTCTTT; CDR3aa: CASSPGDRLNTEAFF
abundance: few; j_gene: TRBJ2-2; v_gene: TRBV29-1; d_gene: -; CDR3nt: TGCAGCGCATACGATCAGGGGCCGGACGGGGAGCTGTTTTTT; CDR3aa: CSAYDQGPDGELFF
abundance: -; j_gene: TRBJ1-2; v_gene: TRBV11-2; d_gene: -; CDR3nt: TGTGCCAGCAGAGCCCCGTACAAGAACTATGGCTACACCTTC; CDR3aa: CASRAPYKNYGYTF
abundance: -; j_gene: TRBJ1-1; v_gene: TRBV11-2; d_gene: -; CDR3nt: TGTGCCAGCAGCTTAGTCGGGGAGAACTGGAGTGAAGCTTTCTTT; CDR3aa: CASSLVGENWSEAFF
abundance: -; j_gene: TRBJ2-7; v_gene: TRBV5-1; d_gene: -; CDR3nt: TGCGCCAGCAGTCCTGGGACCTGGTACGAGCAGTACTTC; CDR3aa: CASSPGTWYEQYF
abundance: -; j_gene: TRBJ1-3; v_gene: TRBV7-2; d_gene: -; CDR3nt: TGTGCCAGCAGCCCGAATAGCTCTGGAAACACCATATATTTT; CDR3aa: CASSPNSSGNTIYF
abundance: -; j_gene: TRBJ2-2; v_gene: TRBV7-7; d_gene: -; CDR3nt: TGTGCTAGCAGCTTACGGTCAGGGGCAGGTGGTACCGGGGAGCAGTTTTTT; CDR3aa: CASSLRSGAGGTGEQFF
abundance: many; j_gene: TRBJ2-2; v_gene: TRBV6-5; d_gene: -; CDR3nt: TGTGCCAGCCACGGGGTCACCGGGGAGCTGTTTTTT; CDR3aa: CASHGVTGELFF
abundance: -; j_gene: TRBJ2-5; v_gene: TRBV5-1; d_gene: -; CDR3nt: TGCGCCAGCAGCGGCGACGGGGGGCCCCAAGAGACCCAGTACTTC; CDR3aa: CASSGDGGPQETQYF
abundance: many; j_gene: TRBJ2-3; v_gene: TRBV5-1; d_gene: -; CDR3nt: TGCGCCAGCAGCTTCCCGGGAGATACGCAGTATTTT; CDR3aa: CASSFPGDTQYF
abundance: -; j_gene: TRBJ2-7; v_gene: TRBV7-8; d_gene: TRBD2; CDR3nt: TGTGCCAGCAGCTTTGCACTAGCGGGAAGCTACGAGCAGTACTTC; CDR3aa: CASSFALAGSYEQYF
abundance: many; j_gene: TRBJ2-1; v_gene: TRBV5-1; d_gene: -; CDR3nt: TGCGCCAGCAGCTTGATGGTCTCCACCAATGAGCAGTTCTTC; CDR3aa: CASSLMVSTNEQFF
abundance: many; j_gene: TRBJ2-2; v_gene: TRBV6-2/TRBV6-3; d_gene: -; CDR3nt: TGTGCCAGCGAACGAGCACAGGAATACACCGGGGAGCTGTTTTTT; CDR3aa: CASERAQEYTGELFF
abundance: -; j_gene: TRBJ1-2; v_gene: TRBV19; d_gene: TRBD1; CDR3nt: TGTGCCACCCACACAACGGGACAGGGGGCGAATACCTATGGCTACACCTTC; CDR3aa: CATHTTGQGANTYGYTF
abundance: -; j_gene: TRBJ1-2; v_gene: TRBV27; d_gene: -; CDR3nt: TGTGCCAGCAGTTTTAGCAGGGAAGTCTATGGCTACACCTTC; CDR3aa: CASSFSREVYGYTF
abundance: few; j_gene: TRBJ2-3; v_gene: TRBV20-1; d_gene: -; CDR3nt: TGCAGTGCTAGACACCCCGGGGATGATACGCAGTATTTT; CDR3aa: CSARHPGDDTQYF
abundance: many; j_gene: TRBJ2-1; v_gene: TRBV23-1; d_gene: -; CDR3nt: TGCGCCAGCAGTCAATCCCCGGAGGATTGCCCCCACAATGAGCAGTTCTTC; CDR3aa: CASSQSPEDCPHNEQFF
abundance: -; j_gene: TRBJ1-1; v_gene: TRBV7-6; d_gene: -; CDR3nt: TGTGCCAGCAGCTTATACCGCAGCGTGAACACTGAAGCTTTCTTT; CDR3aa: CASSLYRSVNTEAFF
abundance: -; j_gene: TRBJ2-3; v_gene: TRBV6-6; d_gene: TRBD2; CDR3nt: TGTGCCTGCGGGGGGTTCGAAGATACGCAGTATTTT; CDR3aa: CACGGFEDTQYF
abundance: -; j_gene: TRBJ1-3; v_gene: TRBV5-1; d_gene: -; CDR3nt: TGCGCCAGCAGCTTGGACGGGGACTCTGGAAACACCATATATTTT; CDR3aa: CASSLDGDSGNTIYF
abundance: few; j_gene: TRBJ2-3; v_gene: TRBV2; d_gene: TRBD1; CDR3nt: TGTGCCAGAACCGGGACAGGCGGGGATACGCAGTATTTT; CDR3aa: CARTGTGGDTQYF
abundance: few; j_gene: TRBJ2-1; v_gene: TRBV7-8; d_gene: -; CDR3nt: TGTGCCAGCAGATCCGTACAGGGCCCCCCCGGGAATGAGCAGTTCTTC; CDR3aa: CASRSVQGPPGNEQFF
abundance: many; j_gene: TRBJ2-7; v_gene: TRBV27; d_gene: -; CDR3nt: TGTGCCAGCAGTTGGCGACCTCCCTACGAGCAGTACTTC; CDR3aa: CASSWRPPYEQYF
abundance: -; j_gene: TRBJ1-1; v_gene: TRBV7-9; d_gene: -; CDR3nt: TGTGCCAGCACGATAGACAGAAACACTGAAGCTTTCTTT; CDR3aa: CASTIDRNTEAFF
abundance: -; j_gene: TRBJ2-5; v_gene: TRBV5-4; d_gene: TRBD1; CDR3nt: TGTGCCAGTGGACAGGTAAAAGAGACCCAGTACTTC; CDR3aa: CASGQVKETQYF